This entry lists 22 T cell receptor beta chains sequenced from one sample in a study of blood T cell repertoires in COVID-19. The table came from immunoSEQ multiplex PCR; TCRdb's copy has only in-frame clones and leaves some out. The sample yields 490,000 or so clones, roughly 90% seen once. The sequenced material came from PBMCs or T cells enriched from blood (not recorded which). The source of these receptors is a woman aged 40 to 49 who had recovered from COVID-19.

The chain uses TRBV7-9 and TRBJ1-2; 7 bases agree with TRBD1. With V trimmed by 9 bases and J by 5 bases, 6 bases remained unmatched. The CDR3 has 12 residues. CDR1 and CDR2 from the germline V gene are SEHNR and FQNEAQ (reference sequence). CDR3 DNA: TGTGCCAGTAGGGGACAGTCGTATGGCTACACCTTC. Its protein is CASRGQSYGYTF.

V gene TRBV27 combines with J gene TRBJ1-6; TRBD1 matches 11 bases. Per the germline V gene, CDR1 is MNHEY and CDR2 is SMNVEV (reference sequence). The CDR3 runs to 16 residues. After removal of 6 bases from V and 11 bases from J, the junction contained 12 bases not matched to a gene. Here the CDR3 DNA reads TGTGCCAGCAGACAGGGGACAGGGGGGTCTGGCGCACCCCTCCACTTT. Its translation is CASRQGTGGSGAPLHF.

This clone appeared a single time. This chain links TRBV11-3 with TRBJ2-7, with D hard to call. V was clipped by 2 bases and J by 3 bases, with 8 bases between them. The CDR3 spans 13 residues. Per germline, CDR1 SGHNT and CDR2 YENEEA. CDR3 nucleotides: TGTGCCAGCAGCTTAAACTCCCTCTACGAGCAGTACTTC. This codes for CASSLNSLYEQYF.

The V and J genes are TRBV5-1 and TRBJ2-1, with TRBD2 matching 7 bases. The CDR3 runs to 15 residues. V gave up 2 bases and J gave up 7 bases; unmatched junction bases: 9. Germline loops: CDR1 SGHRS, CDR2 YFSETQ. This chain's CDR3 is CASSFAGEVGNEQFF. CDR3 DNA sequence: TGCGCCAGCAGCTTCGCGGGAGAGGTTGGAAATGAGCAGTTCTTC.

V usage is TRBV12-5 and J usage is TRBJ1-6, with 7 bases lining up with TRBD1. Losses at the gene ends were 7 bases for V and 4 bases for J; bases not matched to a gene: 7. Germline V gene lookup returns CDR1 LGHNT and CDR2 FRNRAP. The CDR3 has 15 amino acids. This chain's CDR3 is CASASGQTYNSPLHF. The CDR3 nucleotides are TGTGCTAGTGCCTCGGGACAGACGTATAATTCACCCCTCCACTTT.

This clone occurred once. V gene TRBV11-2 combines with J gene TRBJ2-7; 7 bases align to TRBD1. The CDR3 consists of 16 residues. Germline loops: CDR1 SGHAT, CDR2 FQNNGV. V dropped 1 base and J dropped 1; count of bases not matched to a gene: 7. CDR3 DNA sequence: TGTGCCAGCAGCTTAGGGCGGAGACAGGGTTCCTACGAGCAGTACTTC. Amino acid sequence: CASSLGRRQGSYEQYF.

This chain links TRBV18 with TRBJ2-7, with 10 bases identical to TRBD2. With V trimmed by 4 bases and J by 2 bases, 8 bases remained unmatched. Germline V gene lookup returns CDR1 KGHSH and CDR2 LQKENI. This CDR3 spans 16 amino acids. CDR3 loop: CASSLKKAGGPYEQYF. The CDR3 DNA reads TGTGCCAGCTCACTAAAAAAAGCGGGAGGGCCCTACGAGCAGTACTTC.

This sequence joins TRBV18 and TRBJ1-1; tentative D call: TRBD1 (5 bases). Germline CDR1 and CDR2: KGHSH and LQKENI. V was trimmed by 6 bases and J by 1 base, leaving 9 bases between them. CDR3 length: 13 amino acids. CDR3: CASSGGTNTEAFF. The CDR3 bases are TGTGCCAGCTCCGGGGGGACGAACACTGAAGCTTTCTTT.

The chain employs TRBV19 and TRBJ2-7, with 12 bases lining up with TRBD1. This CDR3 comprises 16 residues. The trim removed 6 bases at V and 5 bases at J, leaving 11 bases unmatched. The germline V gene has CDR1 LNHDA and CDR2 SQIVND (reference sequence). This CDR3 is CASSRGGGQGADEQYF. DNA of the CDR3: TGTGCCAGTAGCCGAGGTGGGGGACAGGGGGCGGACGAGCAGTACTTC.

This clone was counted once. The V gene is TRBV7-9, the J gene TRBJ2-2; 8 positions match TRBD2. The germline gives CDR1 SEHNR, CDR2 FQNEAQ (reference sequence). Losses at the gene ends were 1 base for V and 1 base for J; bases not matched to a gene: 2. The CDR3 is 16 residues long. DNA of the CDR3: TGTGCCAGCAGCTTAGGAGCGGGAGAGAACACCGGGGAGCTGTTTTTT. As protein: CASSLGAGENTGELFF.

This chain links TRBV27 with TRBJ1-1; the match to TRBD1 covers 10 bases. The V segment lost 9 bases and the J segment 9 bases; nucleotides outside the gene matches: 13. The CDR3 extends over 14 amino acids. Germline V lookup: CDR1 MNHEY, CDR2 SMNVEV (reference sequence). In DNA form, the CDR3 reads TGTGCCAGTCTAAGCCGGGACAGGGGTTTGAAAGCTTTCTTT. Amino acids: CASLSRDRGLKAFF.

This clone was detected once. The J gene is TRBJ2-1, the V gene TRBV11-3, with 7 bases matching TRBD2. CDR1 is SGHNT, CDR2 YENEEA, per germline. This CDR3 has 13 residues. Trimming removed 8 bases from V and 1 base from J; junction bases left unmatched: 2. CDR3 loop: CASSGRSYNEQFF. CDR3 in DNA: TGTGCCAGCTCCGGGAGGTCCTACAATGAGCAGTTCTTC.

J is TRBJ2-7 and V is TRBV2, with D perhaps matching TRBD1 (5 bases). The V gene lost 8 bases and the J gene lost 3 bases, with 17 bases spanning the gap. Germline V lookup: CDR1 SNHLY, CDR2 FYNNEI. The CDR3 extends over 14 amino acids. In DNA, the CDR3 is TGTGCCAGCGTCCTGACAGTTTCTAGCTACGAGCAGTACTTC. Its protein product is CASVLTVSSYEQYF.

V gene TRBV27 combines with J gene TRBJ2-1; D not resolved. Germline V gene lookup returns CDR1 MNHEY and CDR2 SMNVEV (reference sequence). The CDR3 contains 15 residues. V was shortened by 2 bases and J by 6 bases, with 14 bases between the two germline ends. The CDR3 loop is CASSLKSLFPNEQFF. CDR3 bases: TGTGCCAGCAGTTTAAAGAGTTTGTTTCCCAATGAGCAGTTCTTC.

This chain links TRBV7-9 with TRBJ1-1, with 9 bases aligning to TRBD1. The V gene's germline CDR1 is SEHNR and CDR2 FQNEAQ (reference sequence). J gave up 5 bases and V 1 base, and 8 bases lay outside the gene matches. The CDR3 spans 16 residues. The CDR3 DNA is TGTGCCAGCAGCTTAGTAGGGACAGGGAAGGGTACTGAAGCTTTCTTT. This encodes CASSLVGTGKGTEAFF.

The chain carries TRBV4-3 and TRBJ1-6; 7 bases map to TRBD1. The CDR3 consists of 19 residues. Germline values: CDR1 LGHNA, CDR2 YSLEER. V was pared by 0 bases and J by 4 bases, with 12 bases of the junction left unmatched. The chain's CDR3 is CASSQEPGGSGQYNSPLHF. CDR3 nucleotides: TGCGCCAGCAGCCAAGAGCCTGGTGGTTCGGGACAGTATAATTCACCCCTCCACTTT.

The chain joins TRBV18 to TRBJ2-3, with D tentatively TRBD1 (6 bases). The germline V gene has CDR1 KGHSH and CDR2 LQKENI. The V end was cut by 6 bases, the J end by 0 bases, with 16 bases between. CDR3 length: 16 amino acids. The CDR3 loop reads CASSPNTGISTDTQYF. In DNA, the CDR3 is TGTGCCAGCTCGCCTAACACAGGGATTAGCACAGATACGCAGTATTTT.

V is TRBV20-1 and J is TRBJ2-1; D not resolved. Germline V gives CDR1 DFQATT, CDR2 SNEGSKA (reference sequence). With 3 bases removed from V and 5 bases from J, the gap between germline ends came to 14 bases. This CDR3 spans 14 amino acids. CDR3 sequence (DNA): TGCAGTGCTAGTGGCCTCGTAACAGACAATGAGCAGTTCTTC. This encodes CSASGLVTDNEQFF.

The chain is built from TRBV18 and TRBJ1-6; D remains ambiguous. Germline CDR1 is KGHSH and CDR2 is LQKENI. The CDR3 runs to 13 residues. V was clipped by 5 bases and J by 8 bases, with 10 bases between them. The CDR3 nucleotides read TGTGCCAGCTCAACTGGCAGCGATTCACCCCTCCACTTT. Translating it yields CASSTGSDSPLHF.

CDR3 sequence: CASRPTGLVQETQYF. The CDR3, as DNA: TGTGCCAGCAGACCCACGGGACTGGTCCAAGAGACCCAGTACTTC. The V call is TRBV6-5, the J call TRBJ2-5, with D possibly matching TRBD2 (6 bases). Germline CDR1 and CDR2: MNHEY and SVGAGI. This CDR3 comprises 15 residues. Trimming removed 6 bases at V and 1 base at J, with 15 bases between.

This clone was counted only a few times. The chain combines TRBV5-1 with TRBJ2-7; 10 bases are a match to TRBD2. V lost 0 bases to trimming and J lost 4 bases; unmatched junction nucleotides: 4. This CDR3 spans 15 amino acids. Germline lookup yields CDR1 SGHRS and CDR2 YFSETQ. CDR3 amino acids: CASSLVASGSYEQYF. CDR3 DNA: TGCGCCAGCAGCTTGGTGGCTAGCGGGAGTTACGAGCAGTACTTC. Based on the CDR3 plus reference TRBV5-1 and TRBJ2-7, the full variable domain is KAGVTQTPRYLIKTRGQQVTLSCSPISGHRSVSWYQQTPGQGLQFLFEYFSETQRNKGNFPGRFSGRQFSNSRSEMNVSTLELGDSALYLCASSLVASGSYEQYFGPGTRLTVT.

V and J are TRBV19 and TRBJ1-5, with 11 bases fitting TRBD1. The CDR3 length is 17 residues. The V gene end was trimmed by 2 bases and the J gene end by 1 base; junction bases not matched to a gene: 4. Germline loops: CDR1 LNHDA, CDR2 SQIVND (reference sequence). CDR3 sequence (DNA): TGTGCCAGTAGTATAAGGACAGGGGGCCGAAGCAATCAGCCCCAGCATTTT. It specifies CASSIRTGGRSNQPQHF.